These T cell receptor beta chains were read from a single sample in a study of chemoradiotherapy in HPV16-positive cancers. Here immunoSEQ multiplex PCR was the method, and the copy in TCRdb shows in-frame clones only, minus some. The sample lists 20,000 or so clones, around 87% occurring once. The material sequenced was blood, taken from a patient who underwent chemoradiotherapy. These receptors all come from a human donor with HPV-associated anogenital cancer. CDR3s include the opening cysteine and the closing phenylalanine or tryptophan. Fields, in order: clone size, D gene, CDR3 length, V gene, J gene, CDR3 DNA, CDR3 protein. A D gene is named only where the DNA matches it firmly. The listing skips clone size in some rows; elsewhere it reads once, few, many or a size class.

clone_size: -; d_call: TRBD1; cdr3_length: 13; v_call: TRBV19; j_call: TRBJ1-2; cdr3_nt: TGTGCCAGTAGTCGGGACAGTAACTATGGCTACACCTTC; cdr3_aa: CASSRDSNYGYTF
clone_size: -; d_call: -; cdr3_length: 12; v_call: TRBV7-2; j_call: TRBJ1-1; cdr3_nt: TGTGCCAGCAGCTTAATGAACACTGAAGCTTTCTTT; cdr3_aa: CASSLMNTEAFF
clone_size: -; d_call: TRBD2; cdr3_length: 14; v_call: TRBV6-5; j_call: TRBJ2-7; cdr3_nt: TGTGCCAGCAGTTACGCCCAGCGGGGATACGAGCAGTACTTC; cdr3_aa: CASSYAQRGYEQYF
clone_size: -; d_call: -; cdr3_length: 15; v_call: TRBV7-2; j_call: TRBJ2-5; cdr3_nt: TGTGCCAGCAGCTTAGCGACAGGACTCCAAGAGACCCAGTACTTC; cdr3_aa: CASSLATGLQETQYF
clone_size: once; d_call: -; cdr3_length: 16; v_call: TRBV19; j_call: TRBJ1-6; cdr3_nt: TGTGCCAGTAGTATAGACTCGAGCTCCTATAATTCACCCCTCCACTTT; cdr3_aa: CASSIDSSSYNSPLHF
clone_size: -; d_call: TRBD1; cdr3_length: 15; v_call: TRBV7-8; j_call: TRBJ1-2; cdr3_nt: TGTGCCAGCAGCTTGCCGGGACAGATCAACTATGGCTACACCTTC; cdr3_aa: CASSLPGQINYGYTF
clone_size: -; d_call: -; cdr3_length: 15; v_call: TRBV14; j_call: TRBJ2-5; cdr3_nt: TGTGCCAGCAGCCAAGATTATACACCACAAGAGACCCAGTACTTC; cdr3_aa: CASSQDYTPQETQYF
clone_size: -; d_call: -; cdr3_length: 16; v_call: TRBV7-6; j_call: TRBJ1-3; cdr3_nt: TGTGCCAGCAGCTTTAAGGGGTTCGGAGCTGGAAACACCATATATTTT; cdr3_aa: CASSFKGFGAGNTIYF
clone_size: -; d_call: -; cdr3_length: 13; v_call: TRBV6-5; j_call: TRBJ1-5; cdr3_nt: TGTGCCAGCAGCGGAGGGGGAAATCAGCCCCAGCATTTT; cdr3_aa: CASSGGGNQPQHF
clone_size: -; d_call: TRBD1; cdr3_length: 15; v_call: TRBV30; j_call: TRBJ1-1; cdr3_nt: TGTGCCTGGAGTCGGACAGGGAGGTCGAACACTGAAGCTTTCTTT; cdr3_aa: CAWSRTGRSNTEAFF